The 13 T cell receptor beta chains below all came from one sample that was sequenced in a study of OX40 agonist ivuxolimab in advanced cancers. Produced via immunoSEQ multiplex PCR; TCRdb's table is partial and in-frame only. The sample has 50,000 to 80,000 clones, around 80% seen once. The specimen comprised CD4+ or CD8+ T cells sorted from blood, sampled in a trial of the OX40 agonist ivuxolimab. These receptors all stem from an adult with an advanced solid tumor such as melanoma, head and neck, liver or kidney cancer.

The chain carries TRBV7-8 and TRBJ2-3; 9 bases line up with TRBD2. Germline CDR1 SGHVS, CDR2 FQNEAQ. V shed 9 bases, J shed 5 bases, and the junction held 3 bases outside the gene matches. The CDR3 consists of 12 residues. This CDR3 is CASSGRVDTQYF. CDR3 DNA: TGTGCCAGTAGCGGGAGAGTAGATACGCAGTATTTT.

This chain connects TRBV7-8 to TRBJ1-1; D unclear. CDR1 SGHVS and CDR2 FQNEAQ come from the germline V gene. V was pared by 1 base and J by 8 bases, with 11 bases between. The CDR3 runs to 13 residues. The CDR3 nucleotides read TGTGCCAGCAGCTTAGGTCAAGGATCCGAAGCTTTCTTT. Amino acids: CASSLGQGSEAFF.

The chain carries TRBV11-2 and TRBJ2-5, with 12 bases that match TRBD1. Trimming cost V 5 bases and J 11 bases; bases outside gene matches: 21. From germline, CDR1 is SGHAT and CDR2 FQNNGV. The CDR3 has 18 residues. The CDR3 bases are TGTGCCAGCAGCGAAGCACGTGGGCCGGGACAGGGGGCTCAGGAGCAGTACTTC. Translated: CASSEARGPGQGAQEQYF.

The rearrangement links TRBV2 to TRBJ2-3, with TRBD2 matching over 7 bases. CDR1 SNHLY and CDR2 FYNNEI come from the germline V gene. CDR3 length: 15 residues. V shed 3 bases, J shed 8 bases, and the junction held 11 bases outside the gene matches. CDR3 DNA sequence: TGTGCCAGCAGTGAGTCGCTAGCGGCCCAAGGTACGCAGTATTTT. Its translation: CASSESLAAQGTQYF.

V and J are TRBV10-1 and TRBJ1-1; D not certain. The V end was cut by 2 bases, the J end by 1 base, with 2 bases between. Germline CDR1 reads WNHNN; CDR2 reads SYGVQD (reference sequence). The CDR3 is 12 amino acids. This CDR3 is CASSEGNTEAFF. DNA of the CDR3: TGCGCCAGCAGTGAGGGGAACACTGAAGCTTTCTTT.

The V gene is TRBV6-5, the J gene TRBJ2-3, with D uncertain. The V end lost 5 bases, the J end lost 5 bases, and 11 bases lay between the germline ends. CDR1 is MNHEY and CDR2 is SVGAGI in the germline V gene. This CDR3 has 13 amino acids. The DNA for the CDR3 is TGTGCCAGCAGTCTATTGGCCCGAGATACGCAGTATTTT. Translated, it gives CASSLLARDTQYF.

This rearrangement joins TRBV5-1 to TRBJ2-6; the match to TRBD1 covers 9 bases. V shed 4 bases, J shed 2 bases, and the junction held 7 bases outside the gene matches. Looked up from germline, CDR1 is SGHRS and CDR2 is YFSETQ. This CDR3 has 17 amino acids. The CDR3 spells CASSPGTGQPGANVLTF. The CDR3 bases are TGCGCCAGCAGCCCCGGGACAGGGCAGCCTGGGGCCAACGTCCTGACTTTC.

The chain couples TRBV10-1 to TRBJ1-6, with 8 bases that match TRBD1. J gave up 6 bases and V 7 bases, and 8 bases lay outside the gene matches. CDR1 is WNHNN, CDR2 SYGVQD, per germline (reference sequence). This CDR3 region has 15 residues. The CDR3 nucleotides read TGCGCCAGCACCAGAAACAGGGGGACTAATTCACCCCTCCACTTT. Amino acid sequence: CASTRNRGTNSPLHF.

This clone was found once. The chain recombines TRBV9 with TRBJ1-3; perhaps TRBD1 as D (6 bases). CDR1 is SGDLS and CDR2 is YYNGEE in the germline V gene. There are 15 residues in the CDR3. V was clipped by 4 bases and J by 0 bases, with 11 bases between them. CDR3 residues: CASSLGGISGNTIYF. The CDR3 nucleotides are TGTGCCAGCAGCCTAGGGGGGATCTCTGGAAACACCATATATTTT.

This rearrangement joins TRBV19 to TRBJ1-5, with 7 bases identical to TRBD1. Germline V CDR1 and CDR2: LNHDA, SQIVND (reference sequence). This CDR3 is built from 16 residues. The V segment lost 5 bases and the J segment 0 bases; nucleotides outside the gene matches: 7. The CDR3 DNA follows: TGTGCCAGTAGTCGACAGGGTGGTGGTAGCAATCAGCCCCAGCATTTT. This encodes CASSRQGGGSNQPQHF.

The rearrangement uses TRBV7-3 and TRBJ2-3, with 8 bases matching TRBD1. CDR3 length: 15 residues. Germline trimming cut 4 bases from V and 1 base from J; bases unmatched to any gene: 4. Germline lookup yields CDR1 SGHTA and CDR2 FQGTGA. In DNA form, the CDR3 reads TGTGCCAGCAGCTACGACAGGGGTGGCACAGATACGCAGTATTTT. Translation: CASSYDRGGTDTQYF. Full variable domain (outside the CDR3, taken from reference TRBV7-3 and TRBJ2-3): GAGVSQTPSNKVTEKGKYVELRCDPISGHTALYWYRQSLGQGPEFLIYFQGTGAADDSGLPNDRFFAVRPEGSVSTLKIQRTERGDSAVYLCASSYDRGGTDTQYFGPGTRLTVL.

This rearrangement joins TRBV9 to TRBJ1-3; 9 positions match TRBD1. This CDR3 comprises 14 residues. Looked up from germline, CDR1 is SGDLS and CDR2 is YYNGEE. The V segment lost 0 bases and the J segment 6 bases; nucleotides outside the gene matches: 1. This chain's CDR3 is CASSVDRGLNTIYF. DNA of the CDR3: TGTGCCAGCAGCGTAGACAGGGGGCTAAACACCATATATTTT.

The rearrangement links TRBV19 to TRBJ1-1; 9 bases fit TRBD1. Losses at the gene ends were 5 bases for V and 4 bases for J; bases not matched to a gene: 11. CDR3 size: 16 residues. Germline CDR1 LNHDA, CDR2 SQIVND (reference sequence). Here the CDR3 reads CASSANAGTGTTEAFF. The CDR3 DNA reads TGTGCCAGTAGTGCAAACGCCGGGACAGGGACCACTGAAGCTTTCTTT.